The sample holds one count of the clone carrying this T cell receptor beta chain. The source of the sample is a study of blood T cell repertoires in COVID-19. Study-wide background: Acute-phase and convalescent COVID-19 samples originated in the United States, Italy and Spain.

Here immunoSEQ multiplex PCR was the method, and the copy in TCRdb shows in-frame clones only, minus some. The sample lists some 380,000 clones; approximately 77% were seen once. Per germline, CDR1 SGDLS and CDR2 YYNGEE. The V gene lost 1 base and the J gene lost 7 bases, with 12 bases spanning the gap. This CDR3 region has 15 residues. Sequencing was done on a sample of peripheral blood. This clonotype was obtained from a human donor with acute or convalescent COVID-19. The donor label of this sample is uncertain. J is TRBJ1-6 and V is TRBV9; a weak D match, TRBD1 (6 bases). DNA of the CDR3: TGTGCCAGCAGCGTAAGCAGGGGCCAGAATTCACCCCTCCACTTT. It codes for CASSVSRGQNSPLHF.